Each of the 18 T cell receptor beta chains below was sequenced from the same sample in a study of cytomegalovirus exposure and HLA in healthy donors. Repertoires were generated with immunoSEQ multiplex PCR, while TCRdb's copy carries only in-frame clones and drops some. In the table there are fewer than 350,000 clones, around 89% of which are singletons. The sequenced material came from PBMCs. The origin of the receptors is a woman under 30 in good health and CMV-seronegative.

V is TRBV18 and J is TRBJ2-7; 8 bases line up with TRBD2. Germline CDR1 and CDR2: KGHSH and LQKENI. The CDR3 loop spans 14 amino acids. J gave up 3 bases and V 3 bases, and 4 bases lay outside the gene matches. The CDR3 is CASSPAGTSYEQYF. The CDR3 DNA follows: TGTGCCAGCTCACCCGCCGGGACTAGCTACGAGCAGTACTTC.

This clone was picked up one time. The J gene is TRBJ1-2, the V gene TRBV2; maybe TRBD1 (5 bases). V was trimmed by 6 bases and J by 5 bases, leaving 13 bases between them. From germline, CDR1 is SNHLY and CDR2 FYNNEI. This CDR3 region has 13 residues. CDR3 protein: CASSETVYYGYTF. CDR3 in DNA: TGTGCCAGCAGCGAGACAGTTTATTATGGCTACACCTTC.

The chain combines TRBV19 with TRBJ2-7; 8 bases match TRBD2. V shed 4 bases and J 0 bases; nucleotides not matched to a gene: 5. This CDR3 contains 15 residues. Germline CDR1 reads LNHDA; CDR2 reads SQIVND (reference sequence). The CDR3 loop reads CASSTSGSGSYEQYF. CDR3 sequence (DNA): TGTGCCAGTAGTACAAGCGGGAGCGGCTCCTACGAGCAGTACTTC. Looking up the rest from reference TRBV19 and TRBJ2-7 gives the full variable domain: DGGITQSPKYLFRKEGQNVTLSCEQNLNHDAMYWYRQDPGQGLRLIYYSQIVNDFQKGDIAEGYSVSREKKESFPLTVTSAQKNPTAFYLCASSTSGSGSYEQYFGPGTRLTVT.

The genes are TRBV2 and TRBJ1-2; TRBD1 might be the D (6 bases). The CDR3 contains 12 residues. The V gene lost 7 bases and the J gene lost 4 bases, with 10 bases spanning the gap. Germline loops: CDR1 SNHLY, CDR2 FYNNEI. This CDR3 reads CASNEQGYGYTF. CDR3 DNA sequence: TGTGCCAGCAACGAACAGGGCTATGGCTACACCTTC. Full variable domain (remainder filled in from reference TRBV2 and TRBJ1-2): EPEVTQTPSHQVTQMGQEVILRCVPISNHLYFYWYRQILGQKVEFLVSFYNNEISEKSEIFDDQFSVERPDGSNFTLKIRSTKLEDSAMYFCASNEQGYGYTFGSGTRLTVV.

The V and J genes are TRBV5-1 and TRBJ2-1; 8 bases align to TRBD2. Germline V gives CDR1 SGHRS, CDR2 YFSETQ. This CDR3 has 15 amino acids. V lost 2 bases and J lost 7; bases outside the gene matches: 8. As DNA, the CDR3 is TGCGCCAGCAGCTTTGGTCGGGAGGGCGCAAATGAGCAGTTCTTC. It is translated as CASSFGREGANEQFF.

V gene TRBV7-2 combines with J gene TRBJ1-3; D is perhaps TRBD1 (6 bases). The CDR3 length is 16 residues. CDR1 and CDR2 (germline): SGHTA, FQGNSA. Trimming cost V 3 bases and J 4 bases, with 16 bases left between them. CDR3 coding DNA: TGTGCCAGCAGCTTCAATACAGGGTCGGGAGGAAACACCATATATTTT. Amino acids: CASSFNTGSGGNTIYF.

The rearrangement links TRBV27 to TRBJ2-7, with D tentatively TRBD2 (5 bases). The CDR3 is made up of 13 amino acids. Germline V lookup: CDR1 MNHEY, CDR2 SMNVEV (reference sequence). The V end lost 0 bases, the J end lost 9 bases, and 12 bases lay between the germline ends. The DNA of the CDR3 is TGTGCCAGCAGTTTATCGAGCGGCGCAATGCAGTACTTC. As protein: CASSLSSGAMQYF.

V gene TRBV5-6 combines with J gene TRBJ2-7; TRBD2 matches 8 bases. The CDR3 has 17 residues. The ends lost 1 base at V and 2 bases at J; junction bases unmatched: 11. Germline V lookup: CDR1 SGHDT, CDR2 YYEEEE. The CDR3 spells CASSLFRAGGYTYEQYF. The CDR3 coding sequence is TGTGCCAGCAGCTTGTTCCGGGCGGGAGGCTATACCTACGAGCAGTACTTC.

The chain couples TRBV7-2 to TRBJ2-7; possible D gene TRBD2, 5 bases. Germline V gene sequence: CDR1 SGHTA, CDR2 FQGNSA. V was trimmed by 1 base and J by 0 bases, leaving 10 bases between them. CDR3 size: 15 residues. Written as DNA, the CDR3 is TGTGCCAGCAGCTTAGGGGAGCGGAGCTCCTACGAGCAGTACTTC. The encoded protein is CASSLGERSSYEQYF.

As regards this clone: A junction end diverges from the germline sequence, so it may reflect a read error. This rearrangement joins TRBV28 to TRBJ2-7, with 13 bases identical to TRBD2. The CDR3 has 13 residues. CDR1 and CDR2 (germline): MDHEN, SYDVKM. The CDR3 DNA reads TGTGCCAGCAGTGCGAATTCACTAGCGGGAGGGGACTTC. It translates to CASSANSLAGGDF.

This sequence joins TRBV2 and TRBJ2-5, with 12 bases matching TRBD1. The CDR3 loop spans 15 amino acids. Germline V gene data show CDR1 as SNHLY and CDR2 as FYNNEI. Trimming cost V 8 bases and J 4 bases; bases outside gene matches: 8. CDR3 in DNA: TGTGCCAGCGACAGGGACAGGGGGCTTGGAGAGACCCAGTACTTC. Encoded protein: CASDRDRGLGETQYF. Together with reference TRBV2 and TRBJ2-5, the CDR3 gives the full variable domain: EPEVTQTPSHQVTQMGQEVILRCVPISNHLYFYWYRQILGQKVEFLVSFYNNEISEKSEIFDDQFSVERPDGSNFTLKIRSTKLEDSAMYFCASDRDRGLGETQYFGPGTRLLVL.

The chain uses TRBV5-6 and TRBJ2-4; D uncertain. This CDR3 contains 16 residues. Germline V gives CDR1 SGHDT, CDR2 YYEEEE. V lost 1 base and J 0 bases, leaving 11 bases between the germline ends. The CDR3 protein is CASSLRVVIAKNIQYF. The CDR3 coding sequence is TGTGCCAGCAGCTTGCGGGTCGTAATAGCCAAAAACATTCAGTACTTC.

This clone was found a few times. The gene calls are TRBV25-1 and TRBJ2-2, with a weak D call TRBD1 (6 bases). This CDR3 has 14 amino acids. Germline V gene lookup returns CDR1 MGHDK and CDR2 SYGVNS. Trimming took 1 base from V and 7 from J, leaving 10 bases between them. The DNA for the CDR3 is TGTGCCAGCAGTGAATTAGGGGGTAACGGGGAGCTGTTTTTT. This sequence encodes CASSELGGNGELFF.

This chain connects TRBV5-1 to TRBJ2-2, with 8 bases that match TRBD1. CDR3 length: 14 amino acids. CDR1 and CDR2 (germline): SGHRS, YFSETQ. V gave up 4 bases and J gave up 6 bases; unmatched junction bases: 5. Here the CDR3 DNA reads TGCGCCAGCAGCCCCGTGACAGGGGCCGGGGAGCTGTTTTTT. This translates into CASSPVTGAGELFF.

The chain joins TRBV2 to TRBJ1-4, with D unresolved. The germline gives CDR1 SNHLY, CDR2 FYNNEI. V was trimmed by 7 bases and J by 0 bases, leaving 9 bases between them. This CDR3 spans 14 amino acids. CDR3 sequence (DNA): TGTGCCAGCACCCGAGGAGCAACTAATGAAAAACTGTTTTTT. Its protein product is CASTRGATNEKLFF.

The chain uses TRBV4-3 and TRBJ1-2; 9 nucleotides align to TRBD1. Germline loops: CDR1 LGHNA, CDR2 YSLEER. V dropped 0 bases and J dropped 7; count of bases not matched to a gene: 12. The CDR3 is 17 residues long. The CDR3 region is CASSQEGVGTGLCGYTF. The CDR3 DNA follows: TGCGCCAGCAGCCAAGAAGGAGTAGGGACAGGGCTCTGTGGCTACACCTTC.

For the CDR3, the DNA is TGTGCCAGCATCCTGACTAGCGGGGAACCTTACTACAATGAGCAGTTCTTC. Protein product: CASILTSGEPYYNEQFF. V usage is TRBV5-6 and J usage is TRBJ2-1; TRBD2 agrees at 11 bases. CDR1 and CDR2 (germline): SGHDT, YYEEEE. The trim removed 6 bases at V and 3 bases at J, leaving 11 bases unmatched. There are 17 residues in the CDR3.

The J gene is TRBJ1-2, the V gene TRBV11-2, with D hard to call. V was pared by 2 bases and J by 5 bases, with 6 bases between. Germline CDR1 and CDR2: SGHAT and FQNNGV. This CDR3 is built from 12 residues. The CDR3 nucleotides are TGTGCCAGCAGCTTACGCGGGTATGGCTACACCTTC. Translation gives CASSLRGYGYTF.